The 7 T cell receptor beta chains below come from one sample, sequenced in a study of memory CD4+ T cells and cytomegalovirus serostatus. Single viable CD3+CD4+CD8-CD45RO+ cells were sorted as the memory CD4+ T cells. Only in-frame clones appear in the TCRdb table, and some are missing; sequencing was by immunoSEQ multiplex PCR. The sample lists 85,000 to 100,000 clones, about 80% occurring once. Sequenced: memory CD4+ T cells from blood. These receptors all stem from an adult in good health and CMV-seropositive.

The CDR3: CASSTGRTSGNTIYF. The CDR3 bases are TGTGCCAGCAGCACGGGACGGACCTCTGGAAACACCATATATTTT. This rearrangement joins TRBV5-4 to TRBJ1-3; possibly TRBD1 for D (5 bases). Germline V gives CDR1 SGHNT, CDR2 YYREEE (reference sequence). V lost 4 bases to trimming and J lost 0 bases, with 11 bases between them. There are 15 residues in the CDR3.

The chain recombines TRBV15 with TRBJ2-1; D gene uncertain. The V gene's germline CDR1 is LNHNV and CDR2 YYDKDF (reference sequence). Trimming took 0 bases from V and 10 from J, leaving 13 bases between them. The CDR3 runs 14 residues. The CDR3 nucleotides read TGTGCCACCAGCAGAGATCGAGTCGAGGCCGAGCAGTTCTTC. Residues: CATSRDRVEAEQFF.

The chain combines TRBV18 with TRBJ1-1; 8 bases line up with TRBD1. V trimming: 2 bases; J trimming: 6 bases; junction bases outside the gene matches: 2. The CDR3 sequence is 13 residues long. Germline V gene sequence: CDR1 KGHSH, CDR2 LQKENI. The CDR3 spells CASSPGGQAEAFF. CDR3 in DNA: TGTGCCAGCTCACCAGGGGGACAGGCTGAAGCTTTCTTT.

V is TRBV27 and J is TRBJ1-5; D not certain. This CDR3 has 16 residues. Germline values: CDR1 MNHEY, CDR2 SMNVEV (reference sequence). Trimming stripped 5 bases from V and 4 bases from J, with 18 bases between. CDR3 sequence (DNA): TGTGCCAGCAGTACCTACCCACTAAGCCTGAATCAGCCCCAGCATTTT. Translating gives CASSTYPLSLNQPQHF.

V is TRBV6-6 and J is TRBJ1-5; a possible D gene is TRBD1 (6 bases). V was pared by 7 bases and J by 7 bases, with 14 bases between. This CDR3 is 13 amino acids long. CDR1 is MNHNY and CDR2 is SVGAGI in the germline V gene (reference sequence). The chain's CDR3 is CASNHRVGQPQHF. Written as DNA, the CDR3 is TGTGCCAGCAACCACAGGGTAGGCCAGCCCCAGCATTTT.

This chain links TRBV7-2 with TRBJ2-5; D is possibly TRBD2 (6 bases). V lost 5 bases and J lost 7, with 17 bases in between. Germline assignment: CDR1 SGHTA and CDR2 FQGNSA. The CDR3 runs to 14 residues. CDR3 sequence (DNA): TGTGCCAGCAGCCCTAGCGCCCCCGTAGGGACCCAGTACTTC. Encoded protein: CASSPSAPVGTQYF.

This clone was seen only a few times. This rearrangement joins TRBV10-1 to TRBJ1-5; D is uncertain. CDR3 length: 14 residues. Per the germline V gene, CDR1 is WNHNN and CDR2 is SYGVQD (reference sequence). The ends were cut back, 0 bases at V and 6 bases at J, with 9 bases in the middle. The CDR3 is CASSESGVGQPQHF. Here the CDR3 DNA reads TGCGCCAGCAGTGAGTCGGGTGTGGGTCAGCCCCAGCATTTT.